The rows below give T cell receptor beta chains drawn from one sample of a study of cytomegalovirus exposure and HLA in healthy donors. TCRdb keeps only in-frame clones here, not all; method: immunoSEQ multiplex PCR. The repertoire has 25,000 to 30,000 clones, approximately 70% of them found once; the top ten carry more than 3.5%. Source material: PBMCs. The source is a woman aged 50 to 65 in good health and CMV-seronegative. Both conserved end residues are part of each CDR3. D genes are given only for firm matches.

D gene	J gene	V gene	CDR3 length	CDR3 protein
NA	TRBJ1-2	TRBV29-1	13	CSVEDGQGFDYTF
NA	TRBJ2-3	TRBV29-1	15	CSARLGSGSTDTQYF
TRBD2	TRBJ2-1	TRBV27	19	CASSLQQGLAGKPYNEQFF
TRBD2	TRBJ2-3	TRBV5-1	15	CASSFSGKVTDTQYF
NA	TRBJ1-5	TRBV14	15	CASSLAGMGNQPQHF
NA	TRBJ2-7	TRBV29-1	14	CSVGGPIPSYEQYF
NA	TRBJ2-2	TRBV6-5	15	CASSTQKQNTGELFF
NA	TRBJ1-5	TRBV28	16	CASSPDRYYSNQPQHF
TRBD1	TRBJ2-2	TRBV5-4	16	CASAPGTGSNTGELFF
NA	TRBJ1-1	TRBV2	10	CASREGEAFF
TRBD1	TRBJ1-1	TRBV5-1	14	CASSLATGQGAAFF
NA	TRBJ1-4	TRBV29-1	13	CSVEGGADEKLFF
NA	TRBJ2-3	TRBV28	11	CASTPGDTQYF
NA	TRBJ1-5	TRBV28	15	CASSLGPKVGQPQHF
NA	TRBJ2-2	TRBV11-2	11	CASSLVQGMFF
TRBD1	TRBJ2-1	TRBV18	13	CASSLRQGDEQFF
TRBD2	TRBJ2-7	TRBV5-1	17	CASSTGLAGGPSYEQYF
NA	TRBJ1-5	TRBV29-1	14	CSAIGGGRNQPQHF
NA	TRBJ1-1	TRBV29-1	14	CSVEEVNRNTEAFF
NA	TRBJ1-1	TRBV4-1	13	CASSRGGNTEAFF
TRBD1	TRBJ1-6	TRBV6-6	15	CASRPPTGEESPLHF
NA	TRBJ1-5	TRBV7-9	16	CASSYSPAAGNQPQHF
NA	TRBJ1-2	TRBV6-1	12	CASSPYSYGYTF
TRBD1	TRBJ1-2	TRBV29-1	15	CSILPGQGAMGGYTF
TRBD2	TRBJ2-7	TRBV6-6	15	CASNPRGGYSYEQYF
TRBD1	TRBJ1-6	TRBV9	16	CASSVGDRGYNSPLHF
NA	TRBJ1-1	TRBV9	15	CASSSTGHRNTEAFF
TRBD1	TRBJ1-1	TRBV5-1	15	CASSLGGTANTEAFF
TRBD2	TRBJ2-1	TRBV29-1	16	CSVEDFGTKKSNEQFF
NA	TRBJ1-6	TRBV2	15	CASNPEGGNNSPLHF
NA	TRBJ1-1	TRBV6-1	13	CASSGHRDTEAFF
NA	TRBJ2-6	TRBV7-2	15	CASSGGRTGANVLTF
TRBD2	TRBJ2-1	TRBV5-1	16	CASSFELAGANNEQFF
NA	TRBJ1-5	TRBV5-1	13	CASSPGSNQPQHF
TRBD1	TRBJ2-7	TRBV18	16	CASSPPAPGQWYEQYF
NA	TRBJ2-5	TRBV23-1	14	CARGWRGFQETQYF
NA	TRBJ1-4	TRBV9	15	CASSRERDLREKLFF
NA	TRBJ1-6	TRBV6-1	15	CASSALSSYNSPLHF
TRBD1	TRBJ2-5	TRBV4-1	15	CASSPSTGGVETQYF
NA	TRBJ1-2	TRBV5-1	14	CASSLGQVNYGYTF
NA	TRBJ2-7	TRBV7-6	14	CASSLFIASYEQYF
TRBD2	TRBJ2-2	TRBV5-6	16	CASSATSGVNTGELFF